These 19 T cell receptor beta chains originate from one sample sequenced in a study of blood T cells in healthy people across ages. A second PCR of 7 to 11 cycles used a sample-barcoded 5' primer and a J-beta primer mix. TCRdb called the 5' RACE reads again in MiXCR, with one record for every CDR3 protein. This table holds 800,000 to 1,300,000 distinct CDR3 sequences, 20% to 25% found once. The same data also went into a second study, on T cells of mothers and their children.

The sample taken for sequencing was blood. Receptors originate from a girl between 2 and 10 years old in good health.

This clonotype was seen a handful of times. The chain links TRBV20-1 to TRBJ2-5; D may correspond to TRBD1 or TRBD2 (5 bases each). The CDR3 sequence is 15 residues long. Trimming removed 3 bases from V and 4 bases from J, with 18 bases in between. Germline lookup yields CDR1 DFQATT and CDR2 SNEGSKA (reference sequence). CDR3 sequence reads: CSASGGETFLETQYF. DNA of the CDR3: TGCAGTGCTAGTGGGGGAGAGACTTTTTTAGAGACCCAGTACTTC.

The chain has TRBV5-1 and TRBJ2-7; 8 bases are a match to TRBD2. CDR1 is SGHRS and CDR2 is YFSETQ in the germline V gene. Trimming at V came to 2 bases and at J to 0 bases, leaving 4 bases not matched to a gene. The CDR3 contains 15 residues. CDR3 DNA sequence: TGCGCCAGCAGCTTTACTAGCGGAAGCTCCTACGAGCAGTACTTC. Residues: CASSFTSGSSYEQYF.

This clonotype was picked up a small number of times. The chain couples TRBV29-1 to TRBJ2-5; D tentatively fits TRBD1 or TRBD2 (5 bases each). Germline V gives CDR1 SQVTM, CDR2 ANQGSEA. The V end was cut by 5 bases, the J end by 2 bases, with 9 bases between. The CDR3 is 12 amino acids. The CDR3 DNA sequence: TGCAGCGTTTGGGGGATTCAAGAGACCCAGTACTTC. Translation: CSVWGIQETQYF.

V is TRBV29-1 and J is TRBJ1-2, with 7 nucleotides matching TRBD1. Germline V gene data show CDR1 as SQVTM and CDR2 as ANQGSEA. Unmatched junction bases numbered 7, after V lost 0 bases and J lost 3 bases. This CDR3 contains 15 residues. The CDR3 loop is CSVEDAGGGYYGYTF. The CDR3, as DNA: TGCAGCGTTGAAGATGCAGGGGGTGGTTACTATGGCTACACCTTC.

V and J are TRBV2 and TRBJ2-7; no firm D call. V lost 10 bases, J lost 3 bases, and 19 bases lay in between. Germline V gene data show CDR1 as SNHLY and CDR2 as FYNNEI. The CDR3 spans 14 residues. The DNA of the CDR3 is TGTGCCATAGTTGGGGTGAATGGCTACTACGAGCAGTACTTC. Protein: CAIVGVNGYYEQYF.

This clonotype has a handful of counts. CDR3 sequence reads: CASQDWSDEKLFF. CDR3 nucleotide sequence: TGTGCCAGCCAGGATTGGAGCGATGAAAAACTGTTTTTT. This chain joins TRBV6-2 or TRBV6-3 and TRBJ1-4; D is uncertain. Germline assignment: CDR1 MNHEY and CDR2 SVGEGT. Trimming took off 8 bases at V and 6 bases at J, with 13 bases between the two ends. The CDR3 is 13 residues long.

This chain connects TRBV5-1 to TRBJ2-3; no definite D call. Germline V gene sequence: CDR1 SGHRS, CDR2 YFSETQ. V dropped 3 bases and J dropped 0 bases, with 14 bases sitting between them. CDR3 length: 16 residues. CDR3 in amino acids: CASSSDVLTSTDTQYF. In DNA, the CDR3 is TGCGCCAGCAGCTCTGACGTACTCACTAGCACAGATACGCAGTATTTT.

This clonotype was counted many times. The DNA of the CDR3 is TGTGCCAGCAGCTTACTAGCGGACAATGAGCAGTTCTTC. This gives the protein CASSLLADNEQFF. V usage is TRBV7-9 and J usage is TRBJ2-1; TRBD2 matches 7 bases. The CDR3 has 13 residues. Looked up from germline, CDR1 is SEHNR and CDR2 is FQNEAQ (reference sequence). With V trimmed by 2 bases and J by 5 bases, 0 bases remained unmatched.

This clonotype was seen at least ten times. V usage is TRBV7-9 and J usage is TRBJ2-7, with D unclear. Germline V gene sequence: CDR1 SEHNR, CDR2 FQNEAQ (reference sequence). The CDR3 runs 12 residues. V lost 2 bases and J 0 bases, leaving 2 bases between the germline ends. CDR3 amino acids: CASSLSSYEQYF. DNA for the CDR3: TGTGCCAGCAGCTTAAGCTCCTACGAGCAGTACTTC.

In its sample, this clonotype was seen many times. The rearrangement uses TRBV7-9 and TRBJ2-1; 12 nucleotides match TRBD1. The length of the CDR3 is 14 residues. The ends lost 2 bases at V and 12 bases at J; junction bases unmatched: 5. Germline CDR1 reads SEHNR; CDR2 reads FQNEAQ (reference sequence). CDR3 sequence reads: CASSLPGQGAGQFF. CDR3 nucleotides: TGTGCCAGCAGCTTACCGGGACAGGGGGCTGGGCAGTTCTTC. The full variable domain, rest sourced from reference TRBV7-9 and TRBJ2-1, is DTGVSQNPRHKITKRGQNVTFRCDPISEHNRLYWYRQTLGQGPEFLTYFQNEAQLEKSRLLSDRFSAERPKGSFSTLEIQRTEQGDSAMYLCASSLPGQGAGQFFGPGTRLTVL.

This clonotype was counted only a few times. V usage is TRBV7-6 and J usage is TRBJ2-5; 7 positions match TRBD1. The CDR3 runs to 14 residues. The ends lost 1 base at V and 5 bases at J; junction bases unmatched: 4. Per germline, CDR1 SGHVS and CDR2 FNYEAQ. The CDR3: CASSLEARGETQYF. Written as DNA, the CDR3 is TGTGCCAGCAGCTTAGAGGCCAGGGGGGAGACCCAGTACTTC.

This clonotype was picked up a small number of times. V is TRBV4-3 and J is TRBJ2-5, with D perhaps given as TRBD1 or TRBD2 (6 bases each). Per the germline V gene, CDR1 is LGHNA and CDR2 is YSLEER. This CDR3 is built from 15 residues. Trimming removed 3 bases from V and 1 base from J, with 12 bases in between. CDR3 nucleotide sequence: TGCGCCAGCAGCCACGGGGGCCGACCCCAAGAGACCCAGTACTTC. Translation gives CASSHGGRPQETQYF.

This clonotype was seen a handful of times. The J gene is TRBJ1-4, the V gene TRBV3-1, with TRBD1 matching 11 bases. CDR3 length equals 16 residues. Germline V gives CDR1 LGHDT, CDR2 YNNKEL (reference sequence). The trim removed 7 bases at V and 8 bases at J, leaving 12 bases unmatched. Here the CDR3 reads CASTSPGRTGGEKLFF. CDR3 sequence (DNA): TGTGCCAGCACCTCTCCTGGGAGGACAGGGGGCGAAAAACTGTTTTTT.

The chain employs TRBV12-3 or TRBV12-4 and TRBJ1-2; D is unresolved. V was clipped by 6 bases and J by 2 bases, with 10 bases between them. The CDR3 runs to 13 residues. This CDR3 reads CASRPSINYGYTF. CDR3 DNA: TGTGCCAGCAGGCCTAGCATCAACTATGGCTACACCTTC.

This clonotype turned up a few times. The V and J genes are TRBV29-1 and TRBJ2-5; D not resolved. CDR1 is SQVTM, CDR2 ANQGSEA, per germline. V was cut by 5 bases and J by 0 bases, with 10 bases left in between. The CDR3 spans 13 residues. The chain's CDR3 is CSVSARYQETQYF. The CDR3 nucleotides are TGCAGCGTTAGCGCCCGGTACCAAGAGACCCAGTACTTC.

The chain links TRBV6-5 to TRBJ2-7; 8 bases map to TRBD2. The CDR3 covers 14 residues. The J segment lost 5 bases and the V segment lost 2 bases, leaving 5 bases of the junction unmatched. Germline V lookup: CDR1 MNHEY, CDR2 SVGAGI. CDR3 bases: TGTGCCAGCAGTTACGGGCGGGAGGTAGACGAGCAGTACTTC. It yields the protein CASSYGREVDEQYF.

The rearrangement uses TRBV12-3 or TRBV12-4 and TRBJ1-2; no clear D. This CDR3 comprises 16 residues. Trimming shortened V by 6 bases and J by 2 bases, and 19 bases separated the two germline ends. In DNA form, the CDR3 reads TGTGCCAGCAGGCACAGACTGGAAAACCCCAACTATGGCTACACCTTC. Translation gives CASRHRLENPNYGYTF.

A note on this clonotype: One junction end does not reproduce the germline sequence, and a read error may be involved. This sequence joins TRBV9 and TRBJ2-7; TRBD1 agrees at 8 bases. The CDR3 is 13 residues long. Germline V CDR1 and CDR2: SGDLS, YYNGEE. In nucleotides, the CDR3 is TGTGCCAGCAGCGTAAGTAGGGGACAGGTCCTATCCTTC. As protein: CASSVSRGQVLSF. Drawing the rest from reference TRBV9 and TRBJ2-7, the complete variable domain is DSGVTQTPKHLITATGQRVTLRCSPRSGDLSVYWYQQSLDQGLQFLIQYYNGEERAKGNILERFSAQQFPDLHSELNLSSLELGDSALYFCASSVSRGQVLSFGPGTRLTVT.

The chain employs TRBV20-1 and TRBJ2-5; D is perhaps TRBD1 or TRBD2 (6 bases each). CDR1 and CDR2 (germline): DFQATT, SNEGSKA (reference sequence). This CDR3 contains 14 residues. Between the trimmed V and J ends, which lost 6 bases and 4 bases, there was a span of 18 bases. CDR3: CSARQDLGGETQYF. The CDR3 bases are TGCAGTGCCAGACAGGACCTGGGGGGAGAGACCCAGTACTTC.